What follows are 8 T cell receptor beta chains derived from one specimen sequenced in a study of early T cells in non-severe SARS-CoV-2 infection. From the 5' RACE reads, TCRdb called clonotypes with MiXCR, one entry per CDR3 protein. The sample gives 70,000 or so distinct CDR3 sequences, approximately 10% of which show up once; 6.4% is in the top ten. Sequencing used whole blood. All receptors come from an adult who was a healthcare worker with PCR-confirmed SARS-CoV-2 infection or an uninfected control (not recorded which).

The rearrangement links TRBV10-2 to TRBJ2-1; the match to TRBD2 covers 7 bases. The CDR3 totals 16 residues. V lost 7 bases, J lost 5 bases, and 14 bases stayed unmatched. Germline loops: CDR1 WSHSY, CDR2 SAAADI. The CDR3 here is CASTPLRTSTDNEQFF. Here the CDR3 DNA reads TGCGCCAGCACGCCTCTTAGGACTAGTACAGACAATGAGCAGTTCTTC.

The rearrangement links TRBV12-3 or TRBV12-4 to TRBJ2-4; no clear D. The germline V and J ends were trimmed by 3 bases and 6 bases, with 6 bases remaining between them. The CDR3 has 12 residues. CDR3 sequence (DNA): TGTGCCAGCAGTTTTTTAGGAAACATTCAGTACTTC. Translated, it gives CASSFLGNIQYF.

This sequence joins TRBV5-1 and TRBJ2-7, with D possibly matching TRBD1 (5 bases). In germline, CDR1 is SGHRS, CDR2 YFSETQ. Trimming pared 6 bases from V and 3 bases from J, leaving 13 bases between. The CDR3 spans 13 residues. CDR3 nucleotides: TGCGCCAGCAACCAGACAGTTAACTACGAGCAGTACTTC. This encodes CASNQTVNYEQYF. The whole variable domain, remainder taken from reference TRBV5-1 and TRBJ2-7, is KAGVTQTPRYLIKTRGQQVTLSCSPISGHRSVSWYQQTPGQGLQFLFEYFSETQRNKGNFPGRFSGRQFSNSRSEMNVSTLELGDSALYLCASNQTVNYEQYFGPGTRLTVT.

This clonotype was picked up many times. CDR3: CSARDTGRGNTEAFF. As DNA, the CDR3 is TGCAGTGCTAGAGATACAGGGCGCGGGAACACTGAAGCTTTCTTT. The chain has TRBV20-1 and TRBJ1-1; D possibly corresponds to TRBD1 (6 bases). The ends were cut back, 0 bases at V and 1 base at J, with 12 bases in the middle. Germline values: CDR1 DFQATT, CDR2 SNEGSKA (reference sequence). There are 15 residues in the CDR3.

A few counts support this clonotype. The gene calls are TRBV4-1 and TRBJ2-2; D gene ambiguous. CDR1 MGHRA and CDR2 YSYEKL come from the germline V gene. This CDR3 contains 15 residues. Trimming removed 4 bases from V and 2 bases from J, with 11 bases in between. CDR3 bases: TGCGCCAGCAGCCGGGGAACCCATAACACCGGGGAGCTGTTTTTT. This codes for CASSRGTHNTGELFF.

This clonotype was counted between two and nine times. This chain links TRBV24-1 with TRBJ2-7; D perhaps matches TRBD1 (6 bases). Per the germline V gene, CDR1 is KGHDR and CDR2 is SFDVKD. V was trimmed by 10 bases and J by 2 bases, leaving 11 bases between them. This CDR3 spans 12 amino acids. CDR3 DNA sequence: TGTGCCACTACGACAGGACCCTACGAGCAGTACTTC. Its translation is CATTTGPYEQYF.

In its sample, this clonotype was seen a few times. The chain joins TRBV2 to TRBJ1-4; D is perhaps TRBD1 (5 bases). Trimming removed 8 bases from V and 8 bases from J, with 15 bases in between. The CDR3 runs 13 residues. The germline gives CDR1 SNHLY, CDR2 FYNNEI. In DNA, the CDR3 is TGTGCCAGCGGCTCCGGGACCCGCGAAAAACTGTTTTTT. It yields the protein CASGSGTREKLFF.

The sample holds a few counts of this clonotype. The chain combines TRBV20-1 with TRBJ1-2; 8 bases are shared with TRBD1. CDR3 length equals 13 residues. CDR1 DFQATT and CDR2 SNEGSKA come from the germline V gene (reference sequence). Germline trimming cut 3 bases from V and 6 bases from J; bases unmatched to any gene: 6. CDR3 sequence (DNA): TGCAGTGCTAGGCAGGGGGCGACCCATGGCTACACCTTC. The encoded protein is CSARQGATHGYTF.